Included here is one T cell receptor (beta chain) sequence, with context. The method was immunoSEQ multiplex PCR; TCRdb's version includes in-frame clones alone and lacks a portion of them. The sample has around 120,000 clones, just over 85% seen once. This record comes from a study of blood T cell repertoires in COVID-19. Background on the study: In each case, the material was cDNA or gDNA derived from T cells, B-cell-depleted T cells, or PBMCs.

The TCR originated in a woman aged 50 to 65 with active or convalescent COVID-19. The sample comprised peripheral blood.

CDR3 loop: CAISESRNTEAFF. In DNA form, the CDR3 reads TGTGCCATCAGTGAGTCTCGGAACACTGAAGCTTTCTTT. V usage is TRBV10-3 and J usage is TRBJ1-1; no firm D call. The CDR3 runs 13 residues. Trimming removed 0 bases at V and 1 base at J, with 3 bases between. Germline V gene data show CDR1 as ENHRY and CDR2 as SYGVKD.